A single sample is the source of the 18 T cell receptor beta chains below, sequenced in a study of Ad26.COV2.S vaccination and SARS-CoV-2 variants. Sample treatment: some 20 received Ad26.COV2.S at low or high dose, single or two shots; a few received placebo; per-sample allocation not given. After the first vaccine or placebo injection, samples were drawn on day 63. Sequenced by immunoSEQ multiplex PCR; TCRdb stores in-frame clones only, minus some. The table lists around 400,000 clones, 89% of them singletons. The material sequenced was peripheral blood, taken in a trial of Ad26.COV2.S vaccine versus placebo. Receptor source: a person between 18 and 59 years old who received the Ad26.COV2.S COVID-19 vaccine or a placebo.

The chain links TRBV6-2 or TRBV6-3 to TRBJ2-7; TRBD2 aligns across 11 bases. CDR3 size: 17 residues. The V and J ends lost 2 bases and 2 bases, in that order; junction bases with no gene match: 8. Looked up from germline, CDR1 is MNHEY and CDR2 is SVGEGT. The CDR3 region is CASSYPRLAGITYEQYF. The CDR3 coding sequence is TGTGCCAGCAGTTACCCCCGACTAGCGGGAATCACCTACGAGCAGTACTTC.

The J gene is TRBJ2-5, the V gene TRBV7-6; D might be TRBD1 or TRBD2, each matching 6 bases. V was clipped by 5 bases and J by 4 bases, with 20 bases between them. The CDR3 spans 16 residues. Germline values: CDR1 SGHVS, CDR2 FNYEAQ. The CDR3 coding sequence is TGTGCCAGCAGCAGGGGGGCAAGCGGGCGAGGAGAGACCCAGTACTTC. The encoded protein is CASSRGASGRGETQYF.

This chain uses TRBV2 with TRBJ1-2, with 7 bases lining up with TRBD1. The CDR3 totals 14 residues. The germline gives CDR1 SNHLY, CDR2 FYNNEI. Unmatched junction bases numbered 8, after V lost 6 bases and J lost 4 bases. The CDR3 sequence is CASSDLNRGYGYTF. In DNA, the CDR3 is TGTGCCAGCAGCGACCTTAACAGGGGCTATGGCTACACCTTC.

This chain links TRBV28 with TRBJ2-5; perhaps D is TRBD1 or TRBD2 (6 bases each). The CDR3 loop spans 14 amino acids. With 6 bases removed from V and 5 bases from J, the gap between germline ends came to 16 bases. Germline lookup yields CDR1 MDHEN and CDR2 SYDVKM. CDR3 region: CASRTLRGGETQYF. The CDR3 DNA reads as TGTGCCAGCAGAACCCTCAGGGGAGGCGAGACCCAGTACTTC.

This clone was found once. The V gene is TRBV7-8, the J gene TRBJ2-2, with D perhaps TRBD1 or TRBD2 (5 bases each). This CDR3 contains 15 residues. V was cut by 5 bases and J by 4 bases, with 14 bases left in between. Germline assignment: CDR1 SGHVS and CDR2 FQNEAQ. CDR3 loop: CASSPRDGLTGELFF. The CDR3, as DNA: TGTGCCAGCAGCCCAAGGGACGGACTCACCGGGGAGCTGTTTTTT. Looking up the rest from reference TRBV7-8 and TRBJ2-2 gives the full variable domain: GAGVSQSPRYKVAKRGQDVALRCDPISGHVSLFWYQQALGQGPEFLTYFQNEAQLDKSGLPSDRFFAERPEGSVSTLKIQRTQQEDSAVYLCASSPRDGLTGELFFGEGSRLTVL.

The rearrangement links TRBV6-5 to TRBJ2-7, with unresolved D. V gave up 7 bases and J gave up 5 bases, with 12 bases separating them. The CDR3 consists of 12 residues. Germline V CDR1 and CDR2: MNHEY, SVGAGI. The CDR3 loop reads CASTYGTDEQYF. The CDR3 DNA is TGTGCCAGCACTTATGGAACGGACGAGCAGTACTTC.

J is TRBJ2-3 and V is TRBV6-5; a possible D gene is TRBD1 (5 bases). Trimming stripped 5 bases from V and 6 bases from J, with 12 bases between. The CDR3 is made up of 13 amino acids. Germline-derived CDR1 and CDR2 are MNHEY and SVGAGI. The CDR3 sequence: CASSPGFSDTQYF. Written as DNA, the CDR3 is TGTGCCAGCAGTCCAGGGTTTAGCGATACGCAGTATTTT.

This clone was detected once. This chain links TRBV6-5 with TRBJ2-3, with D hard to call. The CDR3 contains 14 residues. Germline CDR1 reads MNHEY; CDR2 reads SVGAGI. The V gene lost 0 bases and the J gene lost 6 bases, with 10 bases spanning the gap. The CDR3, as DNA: TGTGCCAGCAGTTACTCTCTTCACGGGGATACGCAGTATTTT. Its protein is CASSYSLHGDTQYF.

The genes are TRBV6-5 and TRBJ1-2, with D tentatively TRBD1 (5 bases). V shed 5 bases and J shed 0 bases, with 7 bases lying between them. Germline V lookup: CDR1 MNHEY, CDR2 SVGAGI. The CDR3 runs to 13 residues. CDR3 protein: CASSTTANYGYTF. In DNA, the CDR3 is TGTGCCAGCAGTACGACAGCTAACTATGGCTACACCTTC.

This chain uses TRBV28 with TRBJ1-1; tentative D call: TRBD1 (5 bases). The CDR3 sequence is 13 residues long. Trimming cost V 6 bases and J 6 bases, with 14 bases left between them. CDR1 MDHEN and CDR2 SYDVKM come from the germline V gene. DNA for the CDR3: TGTGCCAGCAGCCCCCCAGGGTCTTCTGAAGCTTTCTTT. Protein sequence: CASSPPGSSEAFF.

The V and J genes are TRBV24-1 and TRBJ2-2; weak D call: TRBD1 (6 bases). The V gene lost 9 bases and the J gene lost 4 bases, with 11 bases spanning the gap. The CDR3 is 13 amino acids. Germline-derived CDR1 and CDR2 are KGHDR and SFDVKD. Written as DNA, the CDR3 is TGTGCCACCCGTGGACAGTCCACCGGGGAGCTGTTTTTT. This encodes CATRGQSTGELFF.

CDR3 bases: TGTGCCAGCAGACACACCAGGGGTAACGGCAATCAGCCCCAGCATTTT. Translation gives CASRHTRGNGNQPQHF. J is TRBJ1-5 and V is TRBV28; possible D gene TRBD1, 6 bases. Germline V gene data show CDR1 as MDHEN and CDR2 as SYDVKM. This CDR3 has 16 amino acids. Trimming stripped 6 bases from V and 2 bases from J, with 17 bases between.

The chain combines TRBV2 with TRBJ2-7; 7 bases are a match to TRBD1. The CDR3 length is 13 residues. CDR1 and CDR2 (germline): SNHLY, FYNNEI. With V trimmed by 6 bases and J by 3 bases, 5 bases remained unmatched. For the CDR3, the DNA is TGTGCCAGCAGGCAGGACAGGATCTACGAGCAGTACTTC. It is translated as CASRQDRIYEQYF.

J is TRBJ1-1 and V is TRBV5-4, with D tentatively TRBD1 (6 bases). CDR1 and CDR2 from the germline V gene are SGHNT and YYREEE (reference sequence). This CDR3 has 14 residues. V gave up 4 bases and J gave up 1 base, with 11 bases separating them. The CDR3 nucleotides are TGTGCCAGCAGCCCCAAGGGGGGGAACACTGAAGCTTTCTTT. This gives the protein CASSPKGGNTEAFF. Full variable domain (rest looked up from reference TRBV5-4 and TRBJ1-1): ETGVTQSPTHLIKTRGQQVTLRCSSQSGHNTVSWYQQALGQGPQFIFQYYREEENGRGNFPPRFSGLQFPNYSSELNVNALELDDSALYLCASSPKGGNTEAFFGQGTRLTVV.

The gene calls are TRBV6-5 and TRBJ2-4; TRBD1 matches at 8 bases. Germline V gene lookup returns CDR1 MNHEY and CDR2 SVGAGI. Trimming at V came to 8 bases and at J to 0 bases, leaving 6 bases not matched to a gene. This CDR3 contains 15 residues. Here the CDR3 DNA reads TGTGCCAGCTGGGGACAGGAGTTAGCCAAAAACATTCAGTACTTC. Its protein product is CASWGQELAKNIQYF.

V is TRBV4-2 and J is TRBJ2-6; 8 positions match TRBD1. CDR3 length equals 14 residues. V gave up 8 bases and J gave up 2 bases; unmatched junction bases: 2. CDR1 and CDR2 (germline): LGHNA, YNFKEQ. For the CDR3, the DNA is TGTGCCAGCCAGGGGGCGGCTGGGGCCAACGTCCTGACTTTC. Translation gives CASQGAAGANVLTF.

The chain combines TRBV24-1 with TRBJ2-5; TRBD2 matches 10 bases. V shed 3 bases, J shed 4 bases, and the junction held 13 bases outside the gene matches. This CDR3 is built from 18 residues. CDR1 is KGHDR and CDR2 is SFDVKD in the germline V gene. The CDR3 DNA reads TGTGCCACCAGTGATGCGGTTCCTAGCGGGAGCCGGGGAGAGACCCAGTACTTC. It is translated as CATSDAVPSGSRGETQYF.

CDR3 in amino acids: CASSRTGTGGPSSYNEQFF. For the CDR3, the DNA is TGTGCCAGCAGTCGGACCGGGACAGGGGGCCCAAGCTCCTACAATGAGCAGTTCTTC. V usage is TRBV27 and J usage is TRBJ2-1; 12 bases are a match to TRBD1. The CDR3 extends over 19 amino acids. V lost 5 bases to trimming and J lost 0 bases; unmatched junction nucleotides: 11. Germline V gene sequence: CDR1 MNHEY, CDR2 SMNVEV (reference sequence).